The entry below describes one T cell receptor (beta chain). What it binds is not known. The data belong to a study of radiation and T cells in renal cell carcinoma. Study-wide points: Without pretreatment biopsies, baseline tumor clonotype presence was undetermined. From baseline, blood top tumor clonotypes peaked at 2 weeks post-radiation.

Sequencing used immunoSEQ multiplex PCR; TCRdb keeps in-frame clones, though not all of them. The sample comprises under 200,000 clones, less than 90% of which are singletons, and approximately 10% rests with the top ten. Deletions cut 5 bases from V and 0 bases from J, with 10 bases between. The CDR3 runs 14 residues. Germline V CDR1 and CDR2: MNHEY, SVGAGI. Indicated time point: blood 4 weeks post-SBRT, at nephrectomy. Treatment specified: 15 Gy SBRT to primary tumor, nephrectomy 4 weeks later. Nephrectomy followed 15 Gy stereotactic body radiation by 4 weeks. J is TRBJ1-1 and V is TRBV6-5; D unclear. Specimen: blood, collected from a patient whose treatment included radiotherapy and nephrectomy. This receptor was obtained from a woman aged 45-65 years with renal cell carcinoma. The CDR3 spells CASSLTDLNTEAFF. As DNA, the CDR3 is TGTGCCAGCAGTCTTACGGATCTGAACACTGAAGCTTTCTTT.